This T cell receptor beta chain was recovered during a study of cytomegalovirus exposure and HLA in healthy donors. Turning to the study itself: Of some 400 genotyped donors, roughly 80% grouped in the Caucasian-associated ancestry cluster.

Broader study findings: In a later analysis, CMV-associated beta chains were mostly HLA-associated, it appeared. Prior analysis indicated that the majority of TCR beta V segments exhibited productivity approximately 87% or approximately 30% of the time.

The PCR used 60 Vbeta and 13 Jbeta primers. Authors' data handling: Approximately 12 million of 70 million to 80 million unique TCR beta chains were shared, per a later count. Profiling relied on immunoSEQ multiplex PCR, and the TCRdb table lists in-frame clones only, not all of them. D and trimming were read from the DNA, whereas the V and J calls and clone size are those reported in that table. The table has around 64,000 clones, roughly 69% seen once. A note on this clone: Its specificity is unknown.

This CDR3 has 13 residues. Germline V gives CDR1 SGHNT, CDR2 YENEEA. V was clipped by 1 base and J by 4 bases, with 5 bases between them. Sequenced: PBMCs. This clonotype was sampled from a woman between 45 and 65 years old in good health and CMV-seronegative. The chain recombines TRBV11-3 with TRBJ2-1; tentative D call: TRBD2 (5 bases). CDR3 DNA sequence: TGTGCCAGCAGCTTAGGACTATACAATGAGCAGTTCTTC. This translates into CASSLGLYNEQFF.